The source of this T cell receptor beta chain is a study of blood T cell repertoires in COVID-19. Study information: T cells, B-cell-depleted T cells, or PBMCs provided the cDNA or gDNA that served as material.

The germline CDR1 and CDR2 sequences are SGDLS and YYNGEE. The CDR3 totals 16 residues. Trimming removed 0 bases from V and 3 bases from J, with 12 bases in between. This clone was seen once. Using immunoSEQ multiplex PCR, the repertoire was profiled, and TCRdb retains in-frame clones only, with some absent. The table has under 350,000 clones, approximately 86% seen once. The specimen was peripheral blood. The sequence was obtained from a man aged 70-80 years with acute or convalescent COVID-19. The chain carries TRBV9 and TRBJ2-2, with a weak D call TRBD2 (5 bases). The CDR3 protein is CASSVVWGEHTGELFF. The CDR3 DNA sequence: TGTGCCAGCAGCGTAGTATGGGGAGAGCACACCGGGGAGCTGTTTTTT.